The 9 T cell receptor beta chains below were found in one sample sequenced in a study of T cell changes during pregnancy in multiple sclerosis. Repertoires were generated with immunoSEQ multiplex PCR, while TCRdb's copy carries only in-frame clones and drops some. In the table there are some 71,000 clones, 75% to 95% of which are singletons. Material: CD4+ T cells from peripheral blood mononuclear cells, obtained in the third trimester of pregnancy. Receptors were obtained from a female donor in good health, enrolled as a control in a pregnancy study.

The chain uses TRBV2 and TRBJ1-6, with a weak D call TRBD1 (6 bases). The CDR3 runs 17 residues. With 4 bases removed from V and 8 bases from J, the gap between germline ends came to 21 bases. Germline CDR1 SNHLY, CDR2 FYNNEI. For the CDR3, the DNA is TGTGCCAGCAGTGCCCTTAGGACAGTACTTGGCGATTCACCCCTCCACTTT. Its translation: CASSALRTVLGDSPLHF.

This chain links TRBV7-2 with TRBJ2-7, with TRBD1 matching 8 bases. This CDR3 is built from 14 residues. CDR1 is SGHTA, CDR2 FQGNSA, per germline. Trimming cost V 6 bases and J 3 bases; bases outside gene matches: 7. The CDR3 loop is CASRKGQEHYEQYF. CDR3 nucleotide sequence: TGTGCCAGCAGAAAGGGACAGGAGCACTACGAGCAGTACTTC.

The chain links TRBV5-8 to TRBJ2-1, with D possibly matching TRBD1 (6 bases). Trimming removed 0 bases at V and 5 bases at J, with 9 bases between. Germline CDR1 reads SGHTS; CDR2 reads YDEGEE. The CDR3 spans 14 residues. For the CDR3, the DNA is TGTGCCAGCAGCTTGGGCAGGGACAACAATGAGCAGTTCTTC. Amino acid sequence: CASSLGRDNNEQFF.

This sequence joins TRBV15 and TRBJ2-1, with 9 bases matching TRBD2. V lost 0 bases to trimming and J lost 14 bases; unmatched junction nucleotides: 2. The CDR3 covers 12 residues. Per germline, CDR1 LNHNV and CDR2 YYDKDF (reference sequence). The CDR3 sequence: CATSRDLAGKFF. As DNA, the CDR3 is TGTGCCACCAGCAGAGATCTAGCGGGGAAGTTCTTC.

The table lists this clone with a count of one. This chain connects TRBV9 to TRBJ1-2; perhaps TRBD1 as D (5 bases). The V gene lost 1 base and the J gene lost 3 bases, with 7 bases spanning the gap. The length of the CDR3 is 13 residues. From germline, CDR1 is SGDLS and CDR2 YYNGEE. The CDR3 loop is CASSVSGDYGYTF. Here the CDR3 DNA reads TGTGCCAGCAGCGTATCGGGGGACTATGGCTACACCTTC.

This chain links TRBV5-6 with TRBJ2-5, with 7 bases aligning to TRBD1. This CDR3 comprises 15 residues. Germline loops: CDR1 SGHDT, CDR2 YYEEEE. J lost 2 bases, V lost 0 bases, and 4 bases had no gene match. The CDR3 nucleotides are TGTGCCAGCAGCTTGGGACAGGGAGTACAAGAGACCCAGTACTTC. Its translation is CASSLGQGVQETQYF.

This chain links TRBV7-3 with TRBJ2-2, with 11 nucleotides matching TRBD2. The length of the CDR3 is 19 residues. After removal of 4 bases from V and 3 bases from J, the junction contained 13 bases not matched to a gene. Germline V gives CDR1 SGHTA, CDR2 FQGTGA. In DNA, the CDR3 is TGTGCCAGCAGCTCGGCCCCGAGGGGGACTAGCGGATACACCGGGGAGCTGTTTTTT. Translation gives CASSSAPRGTSGYTGELFF.

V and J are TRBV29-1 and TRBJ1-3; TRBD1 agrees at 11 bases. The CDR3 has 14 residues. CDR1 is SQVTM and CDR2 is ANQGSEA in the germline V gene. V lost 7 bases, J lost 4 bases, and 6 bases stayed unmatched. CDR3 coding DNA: TGCAGCGCCGGACAGGGGGCGGAAGGAAACACCATATATTTT. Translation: CSAGQGAEGNTIYF.

This CDR3 is CASRSRYGYTF. The CDR3 coding sequence is TGTGCCAGCAGAAGCCGCTATGGCTACACCTTC. The chain uses TRBV7-6 and TRBJ1-2; the D is unclear. Trimming took 6 bases from V and 4 from J, leaving 6 bases between them. Germline lookup yields CDR1 SGHVS and CDR2 FNYEAQ. The CDR3 is 11 amino acids.